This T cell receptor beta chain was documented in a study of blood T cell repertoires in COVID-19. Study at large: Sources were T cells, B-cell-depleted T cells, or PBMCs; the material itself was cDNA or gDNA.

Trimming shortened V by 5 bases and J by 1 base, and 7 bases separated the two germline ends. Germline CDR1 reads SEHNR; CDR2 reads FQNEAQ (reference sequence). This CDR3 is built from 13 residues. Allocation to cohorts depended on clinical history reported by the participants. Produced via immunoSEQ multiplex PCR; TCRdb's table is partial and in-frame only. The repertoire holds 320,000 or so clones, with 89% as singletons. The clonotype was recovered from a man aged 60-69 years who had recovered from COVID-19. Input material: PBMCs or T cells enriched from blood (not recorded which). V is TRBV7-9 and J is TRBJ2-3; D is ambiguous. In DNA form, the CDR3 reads TGTGCCAGCAGCCCCAGGCGCACAGATACGCAGTATTTT. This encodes CASSPRRTDTQYF.